The clone carrying this T cell receptor (beta chain) was found once. Its antigen is undetermined. These data belong to a study of HIV-infected patients and healthy controls. cDNA was made from roughly 470 ng RNA using alpha and beta constant primers. Each of the alpha and beta chains got its own library through chain-specific third strand synthesis with indices. The library had 12-nucleotide molecular identifiers formed by two random hexamers joined together. Each CDR3 protein gets one entry after TCRdb re-called the 5' RACE reads with MiXCR. The sample holds tens of thousands of distinct CDR3 sequences; 7.5% to 10% are singletons and the top ten take almost 4%. No cell fractionation was done, so the repertoire covers all unsorted peripheral blood T cells. The study, taken as a whole, reports: Donor HLA types were not determined in the study. In HIV-infected patients, the apparent post-therapy Gini index recovery did not replicate in size-matched data.

Trimming took 5 bases from V and 4 from J, leaving 11 bases between them. The CDR3 loop spans 13 amino acids. Germline V gene sequence: CDR1 PRHDT, CDR2 FYEKMQ (reference sequence). The chain joins TRBV13 to TRBJ1-1; the D gene is possibly TRBD1 (5 bases). The specimen was blood. This receptor was taken from an adult in good health. CDR3 loop: CASSPNGGTEAFF. The CDR3 nucleotides are TGTGCCAGCAGCCCAAATGGGGGCACTGAAGCTTTCTTT.